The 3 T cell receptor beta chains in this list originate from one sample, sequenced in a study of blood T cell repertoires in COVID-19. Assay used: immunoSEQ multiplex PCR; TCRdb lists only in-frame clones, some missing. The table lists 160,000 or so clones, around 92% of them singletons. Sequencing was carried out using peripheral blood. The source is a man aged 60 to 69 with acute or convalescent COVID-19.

The chain's CDR3 is CASSPGRGQRNTIYF. In DNA, the CDR3 is TGTGCCAGCAGCCCGGGGAGGGGACAAAGAAACACCATATATTTT. V gene TRBV13 combines with J gene TRBJ1-3, with D tentatively TRBD1 (6 bases). Germline V gene data show CDR1 as PRHDT and CDR2 as FYEKMQ (reference sequence). The CDR3 contains 15 residues. Between the trimmed V and J ends, which lost 5 bases and 5 bases, there was a span of 16 bases.

CDR3 protein: CASSGLGGVGGYTF. CDR3 sequence (DNA): TGTGCCAGCAGCGGCCTCGGAGGGGTCGGTGGCTACACCTTC. The gene calls are TRBV9 and TRBJ1-2, with D tentatively TRBD1 (5 bases). The CDR3 is 14 residues long. V dropped 3 bases and J dropped 7 bases, with 16 bases sitting between them. Germline V gene data show CDR1 as SGDLS and CDR2 as YYNGEE.

The chain's CDR3 is CASRRQGLGYTF. CDR3 in DNA: TGTGCCAGCAGAAGACAGGGGTTGGGCTACACCTTC. The chain couples TRBV6-5 to TRBJ1-2, with 8 bases aligning to TRBD1. The germline V gene encodes CDR1 MNHEY and CDR2 SVGAGI. CDR3 length: 12 residues. The junction had 5 bases not matched to a gene; V was cut back by 6 bases and J by 8 bases.